The 13 T cell receptor beta chains given below trace back to one sample, sequenced in a study of cytomegalovirus exposure and HLA in healthy donors. Researchers ran the PCR with 60 Vbeta and 13 Jbeta primers. Profiling relied on immunoSEQ multiplex PCR, and the TCRdb table lists in-frame clones only, not all of them. The data show 120,000 or so clones, with 82% seen just once and about 11% held by the top ten. What was sequenced was PBMCs. The receptors originated from a male donor in good health and CMV-seropositive.

The chain couples TRBV13 to TRBJ1-2; D is unresolved. This CDR3 has 12 residues. Trimming took 5 bases from V and 6 from J, leaving 10 bases between them. Germline CDR1 reads PRHDT; CDR2 reads FYEKMQ (reference sequence). In DNA form, the CDR3 reads TGTGCCAGCAGCGCTTTCGGGGATGGCTACACCTTC. Protein sequence: CASSAFGDGYTF.

V is TRBV20-1 and J is TRBJ1-2; D might be TRBD1 (6 bases). This CDR3 has 11 residues. Trimming removed 2 bases at V and 8 bases at J, with 9 bases between. Germline loops: CDR1 DFQATT, CDR2 SNEGSKA (reference sequence). The CDR3 spells CSARYGGGYTF. CDR3 sequence (DNA): TGCAGTGCTAGATATGGGGGCGGCTACACCTTC.

V and J are TRBV10-1 and TRBJ2-7, with 9 nucleotides matching TRBD1. Germline CDR1 and CDR2: WNHNN and SYGVQD (reference sequence). The CDR3 covers 17 residues. The junction had 15 bases not matched to a gene; V was cut back by 8 bases and J by 1 base. CDR3 sequence (DNA): TGCGCCAGCGACCGGGACAGGGTACTATTCGCTTCCTACGAGCAGTACTTC. Protein product: CASDRDRVLFASYEQYF.

This chain links TRBV21-1 with TRBJ2-6; the D segment call TRBD1 is taken from the table without a DNA check. TRBV21-1 corresponds to a pseudogene. This CDR3 comprises 18 residues. As DNA, the CDR3 is TGTGCCAGCAGCCAAACAGGGGGCATTACAAATGGGGCCAACGTCCTGACTTTC. It encodes CASSQTGGITNGANVLTF.

J is TRBJ1-6 and V is TRBV28; D unclear. Per germline, CDR1 MDHEN and CDR2 SYDVKM. Trimming removed 6 bases from V and 10 bases from J, with 16 bases in between. This CDR3 has 14 residues. The chain's CDR3 is CASRKERSMSPLHF. The DNA of the CDR3 is TGTGCCAGCAGAAAGGAGAGGTCGATGTCACCCCTCCACTTT.

The rearrangement joins TRBV30 to TRBJ1-5, with D maybe TRBD1 (5 bases). CDR3 length: 13 amino acids. CDR1 and CDR2 (germline): GTSNPN, SVGIG (reference sequence). The V gene lost 4 bases and the J gene lost 4 bases, with 11 bases spanning the gap. CDR3 in DNA: TGTGCCTGGAAGACGGGGGGGAATCAGCCCCAGCATTTT. It specifies CAWKTGGNQPQHF.

This clone appeared a single time. The V and J genes are TRBV4-3 and TRBJ2-3, with TRBD2 matching 8 bases. CDR1 LGHNA and CDR2 YSLEER come from the germline V gene. The CDR3 has 15 residues. V shed 0 bases, J shed 8 bases, and the junction held 7 bases outside the gene matches. The CDR3 DNA follows: TGCGCCAGCAGCCAAGATATGCTAGCGGGCGGTACGCAGTATTTT. Its protein is CASSQDMLAGGTQYF.

This chain links TRBV4-2 with TRBJ1-5; maybe TRBD1 (5 bases). The CDR3 sequence is 15 residues long. V was clipped by 4 bases and J by 1 base, with 11 bases between them. Germline values: CDR1 LGHNA, CDR2 YNFKEQ. CDR3 sequence: CASSRTDKSNQPQHF. In DNA form, the CDR3 reads TGTGCCAGCAGCCGGACGGACAAGAGCAATCAGCCCCAGCATTTT.

A few counts support this clone. This chain links TRBV4-2 with TRBJ2-4, with 7 bases identical to TRBD1. Germline-derived CDR1 and CDR2 are LGHNA and YNFKEQ. J gave up 12 bases and V 4 bases, and 15 bases lay outside the gene matches. CDR3 length: 15 amino acids. The CDR3 spells CASSRNRGRVSSQYF. As DNA, the CDR3 is TGTGCCAGCAGCCGAAACAGGGGCAGGGTCAGCAGTCAGTACTTC.

The chain combines TRBV12-5 with TRBJ2-1; perhaps TRBD1 as D (5 bases). There are 12 residues in the CDR3. Germline values: CDR1 LGHNT, CDR2 FRNRAP. The V and J ends lost 4 bases and 6 bases respectively, with 7 bases between them. Here the CDR3 DNA reads TGTGCTAGTGGTTACAGGTCCAATGAGCAGTTCTTC. Amino acids: CASGYRSNEQFF.

This chain links TRBV5-4 with TRBJ2-1; maybe TRBD1 (5 bases). Germline CDR1 and CDR2: SGHNT and YYREEE (reference sequence). This CDR3 region has 14 residues. V lost 2 bases to trimming and J lost 0 bases, with 6 bases between them. The DNA for the CDR3 is TGTGCCAGCAGCTTAAGGGGCTCCTACAATGAGCAGTTCTTC. Its translation is CASSLRGSYNEQFF.

This clone came up a few times. V usage is TRBV10-3 and J usage is TRBJ2-7; TRBD2 agrees at 7 bases. CDR3 length: 13 residues. The V segment lost 5 bases and the J segment 3 bases; nucleotides outside the gene matches: 4. The germline CDR1 and CDR2 sequences are ENHRY and SYGVKD. The chain's CDR3 is CAISTGTNYEQYF. In DNA form, the CDR3 reads TGTGCCATCAGTACCGGGACTAACTACGAGCAGTACTTC.

The genes are TRBV9 and TRBJ2-5; 7 bases are a match to TRBD2. J was trimmed by 5 bases and V by 0 bases; bases with no gene match: 4. The CDR3 contains 14 residues. The germline CDR1 and CDR2 sequences are SGDLS and YYNGEE. The CDR3 nucleotides read TGTGCCAGCAGCGTAGCGGGAGGATTGGAGACCCAGTACTTC. It translates to CASSVAGGLETQYF.